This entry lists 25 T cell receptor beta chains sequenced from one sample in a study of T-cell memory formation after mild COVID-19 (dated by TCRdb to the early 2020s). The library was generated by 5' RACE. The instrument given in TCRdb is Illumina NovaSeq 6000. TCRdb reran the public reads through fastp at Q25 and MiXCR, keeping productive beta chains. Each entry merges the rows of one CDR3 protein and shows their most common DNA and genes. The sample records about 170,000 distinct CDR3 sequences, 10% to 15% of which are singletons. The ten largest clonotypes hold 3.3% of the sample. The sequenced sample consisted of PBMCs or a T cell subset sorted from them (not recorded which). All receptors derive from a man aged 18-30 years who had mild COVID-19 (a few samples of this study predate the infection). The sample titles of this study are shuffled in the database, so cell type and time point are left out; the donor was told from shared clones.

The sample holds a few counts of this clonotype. The CDR3 reads CASSLYQGIGDIQYF. CDR3 bases: TGTGCCAGCAGCTTATATCAGGGAATTGGCGACATTCAGTACTTC. The chain uses TRBV7-9 and TRBJ2-4, with a possible D match to TRBD1 (5 bases). This CDR3 has 15 residues. Trimming cost V 2 bases and J 8 bases, with 16 bases left between them. The V gene's germline CDR1 is SEHNR and CDR2 FQNEAQ (reference sequence).

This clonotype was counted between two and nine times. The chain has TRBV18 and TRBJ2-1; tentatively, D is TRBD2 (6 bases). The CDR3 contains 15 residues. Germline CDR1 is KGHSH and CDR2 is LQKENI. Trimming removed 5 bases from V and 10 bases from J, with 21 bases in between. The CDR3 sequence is CASSAGGVHILEQFF. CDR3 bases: TGTGCCAGCTCAGCCGGCGGGGTCCATATACTGGAGCAGTTCTTC.

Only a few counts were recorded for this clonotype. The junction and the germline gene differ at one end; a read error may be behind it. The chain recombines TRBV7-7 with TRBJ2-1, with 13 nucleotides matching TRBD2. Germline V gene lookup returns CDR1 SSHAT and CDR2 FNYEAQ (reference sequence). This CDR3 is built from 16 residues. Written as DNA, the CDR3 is TGTGCTAGCAGCCGGGGACTAGCGGGGTATGGGGGTGAGCAGTTCTTC. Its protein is CASSRGLAGYGGEQFF.

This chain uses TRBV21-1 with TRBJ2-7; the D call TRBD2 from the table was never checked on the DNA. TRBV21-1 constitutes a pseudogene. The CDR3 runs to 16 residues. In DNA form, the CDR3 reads TGTGCCAGCACCTACCCGGAGGGAATATACTCCTACGAGCAGTACTTC. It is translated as CASTYPEGIYSYEQYF.

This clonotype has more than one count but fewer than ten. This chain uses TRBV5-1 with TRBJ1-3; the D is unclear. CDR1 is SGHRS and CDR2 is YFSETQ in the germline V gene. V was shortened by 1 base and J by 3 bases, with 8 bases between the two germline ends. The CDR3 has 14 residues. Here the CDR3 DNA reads TGCGCCAGCAGCTTGTTCTCAGATGGAAACACCATATATTTT. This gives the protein CASSLFSDGNTIYF.

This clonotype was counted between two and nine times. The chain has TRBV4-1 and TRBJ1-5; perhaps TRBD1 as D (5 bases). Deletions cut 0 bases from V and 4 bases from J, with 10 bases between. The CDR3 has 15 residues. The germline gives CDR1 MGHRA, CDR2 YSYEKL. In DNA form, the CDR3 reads TGCGCCAGCAGCCAAGATTACGGGGGGAATCAGCCCCAGCATTTT. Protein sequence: CASSQDYGGNQPQHF.

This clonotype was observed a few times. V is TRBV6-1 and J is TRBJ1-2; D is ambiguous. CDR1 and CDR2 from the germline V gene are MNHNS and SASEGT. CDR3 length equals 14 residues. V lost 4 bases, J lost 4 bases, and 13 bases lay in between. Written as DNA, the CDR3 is TGTGCCAGCAGTGTTACCGCGCCTTCCTATGGCTACACCTTC. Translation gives CASSVTAPSYGYTF.

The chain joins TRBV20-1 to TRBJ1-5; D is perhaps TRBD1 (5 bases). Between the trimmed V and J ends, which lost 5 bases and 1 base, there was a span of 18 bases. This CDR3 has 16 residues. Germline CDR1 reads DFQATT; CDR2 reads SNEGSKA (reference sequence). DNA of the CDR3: TGCAGTGCTCCTGTAGACTCAGGGTTAAGCAATCAGCCCCAGCATTTT. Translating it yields CSAPVDSGLSNQPQHF.

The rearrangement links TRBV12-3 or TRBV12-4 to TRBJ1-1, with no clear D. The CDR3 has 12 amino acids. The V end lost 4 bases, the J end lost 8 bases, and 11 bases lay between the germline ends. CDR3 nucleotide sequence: TGTGCCAGCAGTTCCCGGTCGAGAGAAGCTTTCTTT. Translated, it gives CASSSRSREAFF.

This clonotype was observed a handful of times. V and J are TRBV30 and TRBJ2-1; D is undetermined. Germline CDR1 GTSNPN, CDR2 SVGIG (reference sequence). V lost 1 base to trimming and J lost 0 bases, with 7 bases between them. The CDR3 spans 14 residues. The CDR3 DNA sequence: TGTGCCTGGAGTGGTGGCAGCTCCTACAATGAGCAGTTCTTC. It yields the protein CAWSGGSSYNEQFF.

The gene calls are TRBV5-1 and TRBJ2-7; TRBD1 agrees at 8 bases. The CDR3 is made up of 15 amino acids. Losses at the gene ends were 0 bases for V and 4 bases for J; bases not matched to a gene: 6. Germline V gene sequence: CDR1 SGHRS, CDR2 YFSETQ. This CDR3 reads CASSLEAGGTYEQYF. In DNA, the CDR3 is TGCGCCAGCAGCTTGGAAGCAGGGGGCACTTACGAGCAGTACTTC. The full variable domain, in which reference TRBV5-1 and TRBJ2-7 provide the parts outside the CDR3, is KAGVTQTPRYLIKTRGQQVTLSCSPISGHRSVSWYQQTPGQGLQFLFEYFSETQRNKGNFPGRFSGRQFSNSRSEMNVSTLELGDSALYLCASSLEAGGTYEQYFGPGTRLTVT.

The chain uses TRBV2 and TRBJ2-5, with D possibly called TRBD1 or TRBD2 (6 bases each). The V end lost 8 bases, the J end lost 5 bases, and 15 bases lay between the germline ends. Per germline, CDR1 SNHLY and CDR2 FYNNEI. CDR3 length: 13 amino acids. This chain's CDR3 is CASERGAQETQYF. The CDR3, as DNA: TGTGCCAGCGAGAGGGGGGCCCAGGAGACCCAGTACTTC. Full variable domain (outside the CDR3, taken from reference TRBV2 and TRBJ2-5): EPEVTQTPSHQVTQMGQEVILRCVPISNHLYFYWYRQILGQKVEFLVSFYNNEISEKSEIFDDQFSVERPDGSNFTLKIRSTKLEDSAMYFCASERGAQETQYFGPGTRLLVL.

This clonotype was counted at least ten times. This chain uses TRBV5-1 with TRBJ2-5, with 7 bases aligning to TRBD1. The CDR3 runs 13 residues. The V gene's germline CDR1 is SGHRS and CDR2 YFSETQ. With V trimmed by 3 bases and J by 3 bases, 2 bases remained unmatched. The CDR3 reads CASSSTGEETQYF. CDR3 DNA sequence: TGCGCCAGCAGCTCCACAGGGGAAGAGACCCAGTACTTC.

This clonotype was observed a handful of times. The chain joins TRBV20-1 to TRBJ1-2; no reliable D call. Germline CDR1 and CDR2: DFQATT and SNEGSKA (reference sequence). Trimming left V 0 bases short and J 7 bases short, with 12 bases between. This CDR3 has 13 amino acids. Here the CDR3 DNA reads TGCAGTGCTAGAGATAGGGTGTTGGGTGGCTACACCTTC. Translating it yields CSARDRVLGGYTF.

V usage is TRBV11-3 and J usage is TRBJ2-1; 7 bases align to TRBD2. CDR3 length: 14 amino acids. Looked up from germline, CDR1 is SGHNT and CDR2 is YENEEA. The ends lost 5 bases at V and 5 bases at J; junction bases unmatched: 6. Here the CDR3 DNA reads TGTGCCAGCAGCCGCAGCGGGGCCCACAATGAGCAGTTCTTC. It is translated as CASSRSGAHNEQFF.

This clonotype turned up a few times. This chain's CDR3 is CASSGRDRGNPGANVLTF. CDR3 DNA sequence: TGTGCCAGCAGCGGAAGGGACAGGGGGAACCCTGGGGCCAACGTCCTGACTTTC. V gene TRBV7-9 combines with J gene TRBJ2-6; 11 nucleotides align to TRBD1. This CDR3 spans 18 amino acids. The germline V gene has CDR1 SEHNR and CDR2 FQNEAQ (reference sequence). V lost 5 bases and J lost 2; bases outside the gene matches: 8. Full variable domain (rest looked up from reference TRBV7-9 and TRBJ2-6): DTGVSQNPRHKITKRGQNVTFRCDPISEHNRLYWYRQTLGQGPEFLTYFQNEAQLEKSRLLSDRFSAERPKGSFSTLEIQRTEQGDSAMYLCASSGRDRGNPGANVLTFGAGSRLTVL.

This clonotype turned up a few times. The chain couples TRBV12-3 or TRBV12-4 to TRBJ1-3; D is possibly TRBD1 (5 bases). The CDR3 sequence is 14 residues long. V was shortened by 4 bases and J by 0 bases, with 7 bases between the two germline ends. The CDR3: CASSSGYSGNTIYF. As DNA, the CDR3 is TGTGCCAGCAGTTCAGGGTACTCTGGAAACACCATATATTTT.

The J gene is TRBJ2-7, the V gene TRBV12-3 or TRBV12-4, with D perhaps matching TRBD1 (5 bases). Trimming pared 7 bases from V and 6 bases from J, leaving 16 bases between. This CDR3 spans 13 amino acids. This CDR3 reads CASTPDSRPEQYF. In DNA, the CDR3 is TGTGCCAGCACCCCCGACAGTCGTCCCGAGCAGTACTTC.

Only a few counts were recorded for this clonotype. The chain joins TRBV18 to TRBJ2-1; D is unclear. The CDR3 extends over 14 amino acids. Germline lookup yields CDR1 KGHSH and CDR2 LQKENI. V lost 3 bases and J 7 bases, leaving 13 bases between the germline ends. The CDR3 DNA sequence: TGTGCCAGCTCACCGGCCCTACAAATGAATGAGCAGTTCTTC. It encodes CASSPALQMNEQFF.

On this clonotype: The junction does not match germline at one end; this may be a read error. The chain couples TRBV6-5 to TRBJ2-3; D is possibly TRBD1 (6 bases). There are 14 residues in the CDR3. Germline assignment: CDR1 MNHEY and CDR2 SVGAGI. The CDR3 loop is CASSKPGTPDTQYF. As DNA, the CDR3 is TGTGCCAGCAGTAAACCCGGGACACCAGACACGCAGTATTTT.

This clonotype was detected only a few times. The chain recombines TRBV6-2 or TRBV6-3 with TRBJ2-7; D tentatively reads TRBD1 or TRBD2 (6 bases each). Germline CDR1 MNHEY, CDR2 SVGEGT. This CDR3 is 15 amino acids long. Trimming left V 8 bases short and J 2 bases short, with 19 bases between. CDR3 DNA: TGTGCCAGCCAGAGGTCGGGGGCTCAGCCCTACGAGCAGTACGTC. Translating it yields CASQRSGAQPYEQYV.

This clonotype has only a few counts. DNA for the CDR3: TGTGCCAGCAGTTACTCCCCGCACGAGCAGTACTTC. This sequence encodes CASSYSPHEQYF. The chain links TRBV6-6 to TRBJ2-7; D gene ambiguous. The germline V and J ends were trimmed by 0 bases and 5 bases, with 5 bases remaining between them. Germline CDR1 and CDR2: MNHNY and SVGAGI (reference sequence). The CDR3 runs to 12 residues.

CDR3 sequence reads: CAIRTVNQPQHF. CDR3 nucleotides: TGTGCGATACGCACAGTCAATCAGCCCCAGCATTTT. This rearrangement joins TRBV6-2 or TRBV6-3 to TRBJ1-5; D gene unclear. This CDR3 region has 12 residues. Germline V gives CDR1 MNHEY, CDR2 SVGEGT.

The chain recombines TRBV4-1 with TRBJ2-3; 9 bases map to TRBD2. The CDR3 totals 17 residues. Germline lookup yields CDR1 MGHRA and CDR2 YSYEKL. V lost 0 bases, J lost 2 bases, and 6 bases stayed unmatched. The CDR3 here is CASSQDYTSGFTDTQYF. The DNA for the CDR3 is TGCGCCAGCAGCCAAGATTACACTAGCGGGTTCACAGATACGCAGTATTTT.

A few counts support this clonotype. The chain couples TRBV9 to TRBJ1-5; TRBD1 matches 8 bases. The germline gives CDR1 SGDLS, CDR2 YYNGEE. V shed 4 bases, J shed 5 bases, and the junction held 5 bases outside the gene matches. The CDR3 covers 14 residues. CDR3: CASSSGQGDQPQHF. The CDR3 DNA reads TGTGCCAGCAGCTCAGGACAGGGAGATCAGCCCCAGCATTTT.